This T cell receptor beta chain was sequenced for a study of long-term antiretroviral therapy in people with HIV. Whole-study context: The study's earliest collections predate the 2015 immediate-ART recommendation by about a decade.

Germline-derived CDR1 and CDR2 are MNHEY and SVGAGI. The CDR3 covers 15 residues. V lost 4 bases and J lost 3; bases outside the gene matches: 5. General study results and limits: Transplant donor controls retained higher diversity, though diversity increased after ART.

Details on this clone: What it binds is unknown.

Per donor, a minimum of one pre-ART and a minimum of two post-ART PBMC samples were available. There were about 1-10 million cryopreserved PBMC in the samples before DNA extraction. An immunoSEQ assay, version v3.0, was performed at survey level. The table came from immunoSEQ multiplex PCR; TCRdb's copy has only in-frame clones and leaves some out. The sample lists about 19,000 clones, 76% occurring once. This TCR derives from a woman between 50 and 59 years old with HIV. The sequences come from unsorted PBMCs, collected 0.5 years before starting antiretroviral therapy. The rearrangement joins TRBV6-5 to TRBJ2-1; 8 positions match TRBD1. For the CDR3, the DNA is TGTGCCAGCAGTTCTGACAGGGGATACTACAATGAGCAGTTCTTC. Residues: CASSSDRGYYNEQFF.